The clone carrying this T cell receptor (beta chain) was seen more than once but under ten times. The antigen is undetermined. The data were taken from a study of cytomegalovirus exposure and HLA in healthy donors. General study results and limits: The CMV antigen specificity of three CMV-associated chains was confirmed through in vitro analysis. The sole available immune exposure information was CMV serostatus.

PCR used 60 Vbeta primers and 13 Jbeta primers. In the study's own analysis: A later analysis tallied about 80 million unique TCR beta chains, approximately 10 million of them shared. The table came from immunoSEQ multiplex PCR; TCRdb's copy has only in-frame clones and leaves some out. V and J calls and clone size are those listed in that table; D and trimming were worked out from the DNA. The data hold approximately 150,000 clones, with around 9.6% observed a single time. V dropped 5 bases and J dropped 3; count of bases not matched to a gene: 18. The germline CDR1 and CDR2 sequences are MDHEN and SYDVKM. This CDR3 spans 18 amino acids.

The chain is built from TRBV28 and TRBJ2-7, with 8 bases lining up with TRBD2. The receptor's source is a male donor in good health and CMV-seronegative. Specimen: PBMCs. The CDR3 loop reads CASSLQSPIAGLSYEQYF. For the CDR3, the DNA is TGTGCCAGCAGTCTCCAAAGCCCTATAGCGGGATTGAGCTACGAGCAGTACTTC. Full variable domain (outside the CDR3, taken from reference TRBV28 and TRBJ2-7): DVKVTQSSRYLVKRTGEKVFLECVQDMDHENMFWYRQDPGLGLRLIYFSYDVKMKEKGDIPEGYSVSREKKERFSLILESASTNQTSMYLCASSLQSPIAGLSYEQYFGPGTRLTVT.